Presented here are 17 T cell receptor beta chains from one specimen sequenced in a study of blood T cell repertoires in COVID-19 (dated by TCRdb to the early 2020s). The library came from the immunoSEQ multiplex PCR assay. The source is immuneACCESS, and TCRdb retained only in-frame sequences with V and J called. Part of the clones is not carried over; for the studies checked, unresolved V genes explain less than half of this, and the remainder is unexplained. The sample contains 200,000 to 250,000 clones, around 81% of them found a single time. The top ten clones comprise approximately 9% of the sample. Material: PBMCs or T cells enriched from blood (not recorded which). These receptors were collected from a woman in her forties or fifties with acute COVID-19.

The V gene is TRBV3-1 (or the pseudogene TRBV3-2), the J gene TRBJ1-1, with D possibly being TRBD1 (6 bases). With 5 bases removed from V and 4 bases from J, the gap between germline ends came to 14 bases. Germline V gene lookup returns CDR1 LGHDT and CDR2 YNNKEL (reference sequence). This CDR3 contains 14 residues. The CDR3 region has the DNA TGTGCCAGCAGCGGGCAGGGGAGGGGCACTGAAGCTTTCTTT. This sequence encodes CASSGQGRGTEAFF.

This sequence joins TRBV9 and TRBJ1-2, with D possibly being TRBD1 (5 bases). This CDR3 spans 13 amino acids. The V gene's germline CDR1 is SGDLS and CDR2 YYNGEE. V lost 4 bases to trimming and J lost 4 bases, with 11 bases between them. The CDR3 sequence: CASSPDRVYGYTF. DNA of the CDR3: TGTGCCAGCAGCCCCGACAGAGTCTATGGCTACACCTTC. The variable domain in full, with the rest retrieved from reference TRBV9 and TRBJ1-2, is DSGVTQTPKHLITATGQRVTLRCSPRSGDLSVYWYQQSLDQGLQFLIQYYNGEERAKGNILERFSAQQFPDLHSELNLSSLELGDSALYFCASSPDRVYGYTFGSGTRLTVV.

J is TRBJ1-2 and V is TRBV7-9; D may be TRBD1 (5 bases). CDR1 SEHNR and CDR2 FQNEAQ come from the germline V gene (reference sequence). The CDR3 sequence is 14 residues long. Trimming took 3 bases from V and 4 from J, leaving 12 bases between them. CDR3 nucleotides: TGTGCCAGCAGCTTGGGGCAGGGCACCTATGGCTACACCTTC. Translation gives CASSLGQGTYGYTF.

The chain combines TRBV7-8 with TRBJ1-5; no definite D call. The V end was cut by 1 base, the J end by 4 bases, with 8 bases between. Germline CDR1 and CDR2: SGHVS and FQNEAQ. The CDR3 sequence is 14 residues long. CDR3 region: CASSLEPGNQPQHF. Written as DNA, the CDR3 is TGTGCCAGCAGCTTAGAGCCGGGAAATCAGCCCCAGCATTTT.

The chain uses TRBV13 and TRBJ2-3; TRBD2 might be the D (6 bases). This CDR3 comprises 17 residues. Trimming removed 0 bases at V and 2 bases at J, with 15 bases between. The V gene's germline CDR1 is PRHDT and CDR2 FYEKMQ (reference sequence). The DNA of the CDR3 is TGTGCCAGCAGCTTAGGTAGGCGGGGTTCCCTCACAGATACGCAGTATTTT. Translating it yields CASSLGRRGSLTDTQYF.

This chain links TRBV10-3 with TRBJ1-3; 10 bases are shared with TRBD1. The CDR3 length is 15 residues. CDR1 and CDR2 from the germline V gene are ENHRY and SYGVKD. The V gene end was trimmed by 3 bases and the J gene end by 3 bases; junction bases not matched to a gene: 2. CDR3 region: CAISEGDRGGNTIYF. CDR3 nucleotides: TGTGCCATCAGTGAAGGGGACAGGGGTGGAAACACCATATATTTT.

The chain carries TRBV10-3 and TRBJ2-1; 7 bases fit TRBD2. Germline assignment: CDR1 ENHRY and CDR2 SYGVKD. After removal of 4 bases from V and 4 bases from J, the junction contained 7 bases not matched to a gene. CDR3 length: 15 amino acids. This chain's CDR3 is CAISAGTTVYNEQFF. Here the CDR3 DNA reads TGTGCCATCAGTGCCGGGACTACCGTTTACAATGAGCAGTTCTTC.

This rearrangement joins TRBV2 to TRBJ1-4; 7 bases agree with TRBD1. This CDR3 contains 13 residues. Germline V gene sequence: CDR1 SNHLY, CDR2 FYNNEI. Germline trimming cut 4 bases from V and 14 bases from J; bases unmatched to any gene: 10. The CDR3 DNA follows: TGTGCCAGCAGTGTCAACAGGGGAACCGGGCTGTTTTTT. Translated, it gives CASSVNRGTGLFF.

This chain links TRBV18 with TRBJ2-7; 7 bases match TRBD1. The germline V gene has CDR1 KGHSH and CDR2 LQKENI. The trim removed 4 bases at V and 6 bases at J, leaving 9 bases unmatched. The CDR3 is made up of 14 amino acids. The CDR3 DNA follows: TGTGCCAGCTCACAAACAACAGGGGTAGGCGAGCAGTACTTC. It encodes CASSQTTGVGEQYF. The entire variable domain, with the rest obtained from reference TRBV18 and TRBJ2-7, is as follows: NAGVMQNPRHLVRRRGQEARLRCSPMKGHSHVYWYRQLPEEGLKFMVYLQKENIIDESGMPKERFSAEFPKEGPSILRIQQVVRGDSAAYFCASSQTTGVGEQYFGPGTRLTVT.

The chain uses TRBV7-9 and TRBJ2-3; TRBD2 is a possible D gene (5 bases). CDR3 length equals 15 residues. Deletions cut 1 base from V and 4 bases from J, with 12 bases between. The V gene's germline CDR1 is SEHNR and CDR2 FQNEAQ (reference sequence). CDR3 DNA: TGTGCCAGCAGCTTAGGGGGAGTAACGTCAGATACGCAGTATTTT. Translating it yields CASSLGGVTSDTQYF. Based on the CDR3 plus reference TRBV7-9 and TRBJ2-3, the full variable domain is DTGVSQNPRHKITKRGQNVTFRCDPISEHNRLYWYRQTLGQGPEFLTYFQNEAQLEKSRLLSDRFSAERPKGSFSTLEIQRTEQGDSAMYLCASSLGGVTSDTQYFGPGTRLTVL.

This sequence joins TRBV29-1 and TRBJ1-1; D not resolved. The CDR3 extends over 13 amino acids. In germline, CDR1 is SQVTM, CDR2 ANQGSEA. Deletions cut 1 base from V and 1 base from J, with 7 bases between. The CDR3: CSVEGSGNTEAFF. The DNA of the CDR3 is TGCAGCGTTGAAGGTTCGGGGAACACTGAAGCTTTCTTT.

CDR3 amino acids: CASSEAGTGPYEQYF. The CDR3 region has the DNA TGTGCCAGCAGTGAAGCGGGGACAGGGCCCTACGAGCAGTACTTC. The chain joins TRBV6-1 to TRBJ2-7; 9 bases align to TRBD1. Germline V gene sequence: CDR1 MNHNS, CDR2 SASEGT. The CDR3 has 15 amino acids. Unmatched junction bases numbered 2, after V lost 0 bases and J lost 2 bases.

The rearrangement joins TRBV5-1 to TRBJ1-3; 8 bases map to TRBD1. The CDR3 extends over 16 amino acids. V was pared by 5 bases and J by 2 bases, with 9 bases of the junction left unmatched. Germline V gene data show CDR1 as SGHRS and CDR2 as YFSETQ. The chain's CDR3 is CASRLSQGAAGNTIYF. The CDR3 bases are TGCGCCAGCAGGTTATCGCAGGGGGCGGCTGGAAACACCATATATTTT.

The chain has TRBV9 and TRBJ2-7, with TRBD1 matching over 8 bases. V was pared by 2 bases and J by 2 bases, with 3 bases of the junction left unmatched. Germline CDR1 is SGDLS and CDR2 is YYNGEE. This CDR3 contains 14 residues. CDR3: CASSVGTGTYEQYF. In DNA, the CDR3 is TGTGCCAGCAGCGTCGGGACAGGAACCTACGAGCAGTACTTC.

The rearrangement links TRBV28 to TRBJ1-5; unclear D gene. Trimming cost V 6 bases and J 0 bases, with 12 bases left between them. Germline assignment: CDR1 MDHEN and CDR2 SYDVKM. CDR3 length: 15 amino acids. This chain's CDR3 is CASSRRQYSNQPQHF. The CDR3 nucleotides are TGTGCCAGCAGCAGGAGGCAGTATAGCAATCAGCCCCAGCATTTT.

Notes on this clone: One end of the junction fails to match germline, which may point to a read error. Other DNA sequences in the sample encode the same CDR3. The chain has TRBV12-3 or TRBV12-4 and TRBJ1-3; 7 nucleotides match TRBD1. The CDR3 runs 13 residues. As DNA, the CDR3 is TGCGCCAGCAATACCGCAGGGGGATACACCATATATTTT. Its translation: CASNTAGGYTIYF.

The rearrangement uses TRBV25-1 and TRBJ2-4, with 10 bases matching TRBD2. The CDR3 runs 13 residues. Unmatched junction bases numbered 1, after V lost 3 bases and J lost 8 bases. Germline lookup yields CDR1 MGHDK and CDR2 SYGVNS. CDR3 sequence: CASSESGGDIQYF. In DNA form, the CDR3 reads TGTGCCAGCAGTGAGAGCGGGGGGGACATTCAGTACTTC.